This T cell receptor (beta chain) derives from a study of shared clonotypes between healthy human individuals. Whole-study findings and limits: Generally, naive subsets came out with larger estimated richness than memory subsets.

Germline CDR1 SEHNR, CDR2 FQNEAQ (reference sequence). The V and J ends lost 5 bases and 4 bases respectively, with 17 bases between them. The length of the CDR3 is 15 residues. This clone was seen only once. Antigen specificity is unknown. Only CD45RO-negative cells positively selected for CCR7 counted as naive CD8 cells, so terminally differentiated effector memory CD45RA+ cells were excluded. Deep-level running was used for the assay. Only in-frame clones appear in the TCRdb table, and some are missing; sequencing was by immunoSEQ multiplex PCR. The data show over 2 million clones, about 95% seen once.

The chain carries TRBV7-9 and TRBJ1-2; D not certain. The material sequenced was naive CD8+ T cells sorted from blood. The TCR originated in a young man in good health. The CDR3 DNA follows: TGTGCCAGCAGCCAAGATGGTGGTCTGGGCTATGGCTACACCTTC. Translation gives CASSQDGGLGYGYTF.